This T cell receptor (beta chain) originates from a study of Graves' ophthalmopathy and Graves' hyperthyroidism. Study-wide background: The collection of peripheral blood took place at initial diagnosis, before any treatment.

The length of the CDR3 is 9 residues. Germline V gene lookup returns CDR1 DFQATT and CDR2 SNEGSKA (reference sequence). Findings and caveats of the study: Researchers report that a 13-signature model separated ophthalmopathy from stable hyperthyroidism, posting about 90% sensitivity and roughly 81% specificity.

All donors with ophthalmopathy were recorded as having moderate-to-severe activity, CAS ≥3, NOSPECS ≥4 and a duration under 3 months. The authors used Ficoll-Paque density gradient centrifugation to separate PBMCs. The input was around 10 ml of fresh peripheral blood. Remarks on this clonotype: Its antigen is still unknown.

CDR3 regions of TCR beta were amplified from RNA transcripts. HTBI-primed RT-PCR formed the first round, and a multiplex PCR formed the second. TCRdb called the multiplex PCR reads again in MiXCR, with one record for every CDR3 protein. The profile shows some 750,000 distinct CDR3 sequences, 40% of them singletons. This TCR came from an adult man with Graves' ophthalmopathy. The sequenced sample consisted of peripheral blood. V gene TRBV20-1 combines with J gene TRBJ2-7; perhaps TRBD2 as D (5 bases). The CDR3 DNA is TGCAGGGCCCGAGGGGAGCAGTACTTC. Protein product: CRARGEQYF.